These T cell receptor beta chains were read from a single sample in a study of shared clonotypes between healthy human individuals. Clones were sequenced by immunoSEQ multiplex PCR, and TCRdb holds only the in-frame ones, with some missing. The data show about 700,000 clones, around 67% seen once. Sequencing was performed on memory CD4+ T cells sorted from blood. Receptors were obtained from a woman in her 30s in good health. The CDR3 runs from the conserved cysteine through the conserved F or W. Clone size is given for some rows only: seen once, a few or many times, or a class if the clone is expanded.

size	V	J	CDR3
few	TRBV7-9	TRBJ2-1	CASARLAGYNEQFF
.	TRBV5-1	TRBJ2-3	CASRDTGTQAADTQYF
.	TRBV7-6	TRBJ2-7	CASSLGPGWNYEQYF
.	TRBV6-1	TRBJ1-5	CASSRGLDSNQPQHF
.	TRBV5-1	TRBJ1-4	CASSPRSSNEKLFF
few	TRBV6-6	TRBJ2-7	CASRQGHEQYF
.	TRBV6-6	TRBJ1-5	CASSYSTGTQPQHF
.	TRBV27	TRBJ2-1	CASSLLLNEQFF
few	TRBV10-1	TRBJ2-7	CASSEGQGADEQYF
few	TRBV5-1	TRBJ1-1	CASLPSPANTEAFF
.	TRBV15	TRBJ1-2	CATSMGQSTFYGYTF
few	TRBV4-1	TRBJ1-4	CASSQGSFEKLFF
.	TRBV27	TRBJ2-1	CASSRGAGRNEQFF
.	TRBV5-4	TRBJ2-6	CASSITGQGDSGANVLTF
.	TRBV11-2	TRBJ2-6	CASSLHSGANVLTF
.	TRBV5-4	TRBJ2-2	CASSFQGLLNTGELFF
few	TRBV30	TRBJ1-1	CAWSVMNTEAFF
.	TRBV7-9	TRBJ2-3	CASSSDFSGDTQYF
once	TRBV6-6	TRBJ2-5	CASSYSGLQETQYF
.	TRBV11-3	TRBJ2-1	CASSFPDRVVSYNEQFF
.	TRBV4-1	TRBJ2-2	CASTDAAGRTGELFF
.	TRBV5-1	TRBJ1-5	CASSLDGRGGNQPQHF
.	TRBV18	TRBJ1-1	CASSLRVGGPMNTEAFF
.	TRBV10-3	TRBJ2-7	CAISGGLEQYF
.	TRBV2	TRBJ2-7	CASSAERGLYEQYF
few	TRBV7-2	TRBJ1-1	CASSLRGDTGIEAFF
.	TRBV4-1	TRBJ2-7	CASRSLGGYEQYF
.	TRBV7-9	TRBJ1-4	CASSGDSGNEKLFF
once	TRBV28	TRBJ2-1	CASSLGGGDVGGNYEQFF
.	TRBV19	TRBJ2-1	CASSFLSSGAKNNEQFF
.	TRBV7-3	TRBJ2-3	CASSKGGLTNTQYF
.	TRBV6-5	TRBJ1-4	CASSYTGEGGNEKLFF
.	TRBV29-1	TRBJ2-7	CSAGTGVREQYF
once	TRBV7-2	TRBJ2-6	CASSLDSSGANVLTF
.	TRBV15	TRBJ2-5	CATRDPGQGAVWETQYF
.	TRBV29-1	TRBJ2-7	CSVEKDSYEQYF
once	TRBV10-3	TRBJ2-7	CAISASSSTSVEQYF
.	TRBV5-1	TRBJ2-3	CASSREPLITDTQYF
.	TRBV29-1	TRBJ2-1	CSVVASGGYNEQFF